The rows below give T cell receptor beta chains drawn from one sample of a study of shared clonotypes between healthy human individuals. The data were produced by immunoSEQ multiplex PCR, yet TCRdb's version contains in-frame clones alone and is incomplete. The profile shows roughly 2.1 million clones, approximately 94% of them singletons. The source material was naive CD8+ T cells from PBMCs. The source of these receptors is a man between 18 and 29 years old in good health. Some clones in this sample may be carry-over from other donors' samples. Each CDR3 is given with its conserved first and last residue. The D gene is left open where the match is weak. The size field is filled for only some rows; it gives once, few, many or a size class.

>NA|TRBJ1-4|NA|TRBV7-9
TGTGCCAGCAGCTTAGCGTACGAGGGGGAGGGTGAAAAACTGTTTTTT
CASSLAYEGEGEKLFF
>NA|TRBJ2-7|NA|TRBV9
TGTGCCAGCAGCGCCACTACGGGTTACGAGCAGTACTTC
CASSATTGYEQYF
>NA|TRBJ1-3|NA|TRBV4-1
TGCGCCAGCAGCCAAGAAAGACCCTATCAGGGAGGAAACACCATATATTTT
CASSQERPYQGGNTIYF
>NA|TRBJ2-1|TRBD2|TRBV9
TGTGCCAGCAGCTCAGATAGCGGGGAGGATTACAATGAGCAGTTCTTC
CASSSDSGEDYNEQFF
>NA|TRBJ1-1|NA|TRBV7-9
TGTGCCAGCAGCTTCGAAGGGGGAGGGACTGAAGCTTTCTTT
CASSFEGGGTEAFF
>NA|TRBJ1-4|NA|TRBV27
TGTGCCAGCAGTTCTCCCACAATCTTAGGGACTAATGAAAAACTGTTTTTT
CASSSPTILGTNEKLFF
>NA|TRBJ1-4|NA|TRBV6-1
TGTGCCAGCAGTTCGCGCCGGGACATTGAAAAACTGTTTTTT
CASSSRRDIEKLFF
>NA|TRBJ2-1|NA|TRBV28
TGTGCCAGCAGTTTTCAAGGAGAGGGACGCTACAATGAGCAGTTCTTC
CASSFQGEGRYNEQFF
>once|TRBJ1-1|NA|TRBV27
TGTGCCAGCAGTTCCAGGAGGCCGAATAACACTGAAGCTTTCTTT
CASSSRRPNNTEAFF
>NA|TRBJ2-7|NA|TRBV9
TGTGCCAGCAGCTCAGACGGGAAAAACGAGCAGTACTTC
CASSSDGKNEQYF
>NA|TRBJ2-3|TRBD2|TRBV6-5
TGTGCCAGCAGCTCGCTAGCGGGAGCGGGAGATACGCAGTATTTT
CASSSLAGAGDTQYF
>NA|TRBJ2-1|TRBD2|TRBV7-7
TGTGCCAGCAGCATCGGGACGGGCAGGGGGCTAGCGGGAGGGCACAATGAGCAGTTCTTC
CASSIGTGRGLAGGHNEQFF
>NA|TRBJ1-2|TRBD1|TRBV29-1
TGCAGCGTTGGGACAGGGAGGGAAGGCTACACCTTC
CSVGTGREGYTF
>NA|TRBJ2-5|NA|TRBV19
TGTGCCAGTTCCGCTTTGGGAGAGGGGGAACAAGAGACCCAGTACTTC
CASSALGEGEQETQYF
>NA|TRBJ2-7|NA|TRBV29-1
TGCAGCGTTGAATGGAGGGGACAGACCTACGAGCAGTACTTC
CSVEWRGQTYEQYF
>NA|TRBJ2-7|NA|TRBV5-5
TGTGCCAGCAGCTTGGAGGGGGGTCGGAACGAGCAGTACTTC
CASSLEGGRNEQYF
>NA|TRBJ2-4|NA|TRBV7-9
TGTGCCAGCAGCTCGGGACTCCATAACATTCAGTACTTC
CASSSGLHNIQYF
>NA|TRBJ2-1|NA|TRBV28
TGTGCCAGCAGTTCCCGGACGGGCTCCTACAATGAGCAGTTCTTC
CASSSRTGSYNEQFF
>NA|TRBJ2-3|TRBD2|TRBV5-1
TGCGCCAGCAGCTTGGAGACTAGCGGGAGTACAGATACGCAGTATTTT
CASSLETSGSTDTQYF
>NA|TRBJ2-7|NA|TRBV4-1
TGCGCCAGCAGCCAAGATGGGGAGCAGTACTTC
CASSQDGEQYF
>NA|TRBJ2-1|NA|TRBV6-6
TGTGCCAGCAACCTACTAGTTAACAATGAGCAGTTCTTC
CASNLLVNNEQFF
>NA|TRBJ2-7|TRBD1|TRBV27
TGTGCCAGCAGTTATCGGACAGGGGACTACGAGCAGTACTTC
CASSYRTGDYEQYF
>once|TRBJ2-7|TRBD2|TRBV4-1
TGCGCCAGCAGCCAAGTGGGACTAGCGGGTGCCTACGAGCAGTACTTC
CASSQVGLAGAYEQYF
>NA|TRBJ2-7|NA|TRBV19
TGTGCCAGTAAACAAGAGGGGCCAATCTACGAGCAGTACTTC
CASKQEGPIYEQYF
>NA|TRBJ2-1|NA|TRBV9
TGTGCCAGCACCATAGCGGACACCTACAATGAGCAGTTCTTC
CASTIADTYNEQFF
>NA|TRBJ1-1|TRBD1|TRBV13
TGTGCCAGCACCTTCGGGACAGGGACTACTGAAGCTTTCTTT
CASTFGTGTTEAFF
>NA|TRBJ1-4|NA|TRBV7-8
TGTGCCAGCAGCTTAACACGGTCAGGGGCAACTAATGAAAAACTGTTTTTT
CASSLTRSGATNEKLFF
>NA|TRBJ1-3|NA|TRBV5-4
TGTGCCAGCAGCTTACGGCCTGGAAACACCATATATTTT
CASSLRPGNTIYF
>NA|TRBJ1-3|TRBD1|TRBV7-3
TGTGCCAGCAGCCAGGGACAGGGTTCTGGAAACACCATATATTTT
CASSQGQGSGNTIYF
>NA|TRBJ2-1|TRBD2|TRBV27
TGTGCCAGCACCAGACTAGCGGGACTCTACAATGAGCAGTTCTTC
CASTRLAGLYNEQFF
>NA|TRBJ2-1|NA|TRBV5-4
TGTGCCAGCACCTCGGAACGCCAAGGAGGGCAGTTCTTC
CASTSERQGGQFF
>NA|TRBJ2-7|NA|TRBV7-9
TGTGCCAGCAGCCAAACAGTTAACGAGCAGTACTTC
CASSQTVNEQYF
>NA|TRBJ2-2|NA|TRBV19
TGTGCCAGTAGTATCTTCGCCGGAACACCCGGGGAGCTGTTTTTT
CASSIFAGTPGELFF
>NA|TRBJ1-4|NA|TRBV7-8
TGTGCCAGCAGCTACCCGGCTGCAACTAATGAAAAACTGTTTTTT
CASSYPAATNEKLFF
>NA|TRBJ2-5|TRBD1|TRBV11-1
TGTGCCAGCAGCCTCGGACAGGTATGGGAGACCCAGTACTTC
CASSLGQVWETQYF
>NA|TRBJ1-2|NA|TRBV4-1
TGCGCCAGCAGCCAAGGCGTCAGGAACTATGGCTACACCTTC
CASSQGVRNYGYTF
>few|TRBJ2-2|NA|TRBV2
TGTGCCAGCAGTATGTGGGATCAGGATGGGGAGCTGTTTTTT
CASSMWDQDGELFF
>NA|TRBJ1-1|NA|TRBV9
TGTGCCAGCAGCCCCACGGGAAGGGAGTACGCTGAAGCTTTCTTT
CASSPTGREYAEAFF
>NA|TRBJ2-2|NA|TRBV5-1
TGCGCCAGCAGCACCAGGGTCAACACCGGGGAGCTGTTTTTT
CASSTRVNTGELFF
>NA|TRBJ2-7|NA|TRBV27
TGTGCCAGCAGTCGCCGGCCCGGGACAATCACCTACGAGCAGTACTTC
CASSRRPGTITYEQYF
>NA|TRBJ2-7|TRBD2|TRBV27
TGTGCCAGCAGTCTGCCCCAAGCGGGAGTTATCTACGAGCAGTACTTC
CASSLPQAGVIYEQYF
>once|TRBJ2-3|NA|TRBV7-9
TGTGCCAGCAGCTTAGCCTATGTGCAGGAGCAGTATTTT
CASSLAYVQEQYF
>NA|TRBJ2-1|TRBD2|TRBV28
TGTGCCAGCAGTTTCCGCGGGAGCACCTACAATGAGCAGTTCTTC
CASSFRGSTYNEQFF
>once|TRBJ2-2|TRBD1|TRBV28
TGTGCCAGCACCAACAGGGGAAACACCGGGGAGCTGTTTTTT
CASTNRGNTGELFF
>NA|TRBJ2-1|NA|TRBV7-8
TGTGCCAGCAGCTGGGGGGCAGGGTATAACAATGAGCAGTTCTTC
CASSWGAGYNNEQFF
>NA|TRBJ1-2|NA|TRBV7-9
TGTGCCAGCAGCTTAGAACGTACCTCCTGGGATGGCTACACCTTC
CASSLERTSWDGYTF
>NA|TRBJ2-5|TRBD1|TRBV6-6
TGTGCCAGCAGTTACGCAGGGGGTGGCCAAGAGACCCAGTACTTC
CASSYAGGGQETQYF
>NA|TRBJ1-2|NA|TRBV4-2
TGTGCCAGCAGCCAAGATAACGGGGAACTCAACTATGGCTACACCTTC
CASSQDNGELNYGYTF
>NA|TRBJ1-4|NA|TRBV5-4
TGTGCCAGCAAAAAGGAGCCAGGGGTAAAGGCTAATGAAAAACTGTTTTTT
CASKKEPGVKANEKLFF
>NA|TRBJ1-1|NA|TRBV28
TGTGCCAGCAGCCCCCCCGGGGGCGCGGCTGAAGCTTTCTTT
CASSPPGGAAEAFF
>NA|TRBJ1-5|NA|TRBV6-5
TGTGCCAGCAGCCGAACAGGGATTCATCAGCCCCAGCATTTT
CASSRTGIHQPQHF
>NA|TRBJ2-3|TRBD2|TRBV28
TGTGCCAGCAGTTTATATTTGTGGGAGGGCGAGGATAATCGAGATACGCAGTATTTT
CASSLYLWEGEDNRDTQYF
>NA|TRBJ2-1|NA|TRBV4-3
TGCGCCAGCAGCCAGGCTCTAGGTTTCTCCTACAATGAGCAGTTCTTC
CASSQALGFSYNEQFF